This T cell receptor beta chain was retrieved from a study of T cells in Graves' hyperthyroidism and ophthalmopathy (dated by TCRdb to the late 2010s). Notes on the research overall: Peripheral blood was collected at initial diagnosis, before any treatment. To identify distinguishing TCR V-J signatures, a discovery cohort of about 100 patients was used, comprising 43 with Graves' ophthalmopathy and 57 with stable Graves' hyperthyroidism. An independent validation cohort of 18 to 20 hyperthyroidism patients and about 16 patients who later progressed to ophthalmopathy tested prospective prediction of ophthalmopathy. The paper reports TCR Vbeta CDR3 sequencing of fewer than 150 peripheral blood samples: around 41 ophthalmopathy, roughly 74 hyperthyroidism and about 17 progressor patients. After blood sampling, hyperthyroidism patients were treated with methimazole at a starting dose of 30 mg daily, and ophthalmopathy patients were treated with high-dose intravenous methylprednisolone. In about six Graves' hyperthyroidism patients, the study also compared T-cell repertoires from thyroid tissue with T-cell repertoires from blood. The 75 to 100 discovery patients were randomly split 7:3 into training and test sets. The investigation overall reported the following: Most expanded thyroid clonotypes (frequency above 0.001) were also detected in blood, suggesting blood repertoires may reflect thyroid immune responses. No statistical method was used to set the sample size in advance, and investigators knew the group allocation. During validation, the model predicted progression to ophthalmopathy a median of approximately six months ahead of onset, with approximately 71% sensitivity and around 72% specificity. A 13 V-J signature model separated ophthalmopathy from stable hyperthyroidism, with roughly 88% sensitivity and about 81% specificity in cross-validation and 80%/75% in testing.

Sequences LNHDA (CDR1) and SQIVND (CDR2) are obtained from the germline V gene (reference sequence). From the cysteine through the phenylalanine, the CDR3 covers 13 amino acids. Just the 39-base CDR3 DNA is kept, in frame starting at base 1. Trimming takes 1 base from V and 7 bases from J, and the germline ends sit 8 bases apart. Stable Graves' hyperthyroidism was defined as the absence of progression to ophthalmopathy over 18 months of follow-up. Hyperthyroidism patients were newly diagnosed, with disease duration under 2 months, and aged 18 to 65 years. The study excluded patients with uncontrolled infections, other autoimmune diseases, pregnancy or lactation. Diagnoses were based on clinical symptoms, serum thyroxine and TRAb, thyroid ultrasound and orbital computed tomography. PBMCs were isolated from more than 9 ml of fresh peripheral blood by Ficoll-Paque density gradient centrifugation. Total RNA was extracted with Trizol reagent, and quality was checked on an Agilent 2100 Bioanalyzer.

Amplification of TCR beta CDR3 regions was carried out from RNA transcripts. For the first round of RT-PCR on the TCR CDR3, the HTBI primer set was used together with the Qiagen OneStep RT-PCR kit. A second multiplex PCR round built the libraries, followed by size selection and purification. The libraries were sequenced on an Illumina HiSeq2000 using paired-end 100 bp reads. In the authors' own workflow: SOAPnuke was used to process the raw data, throwing out any read that contained adapters or uncalled bases, had a mean Phred below 15, or lacked an exact constant-primer or identifier match. COPE v1.2.5 was used to merge the high-quality paired reads, and each unique nucleotide sequence was defined as a clonotype. MiTCR v1.1 was used to align clonotypes to the IMGT TRBV, TRBD and TRBJ reference segments. The analysis included only V-J combinations with a frequency above 0.0001, which together covered 99.2% of the repertoires. A TCS score was defined as the ratio between F50 (clonal expansion) and ExV (chaos), using BLOSUM62-based TCRdist between CDR3 peptides within each V-J. Welch's t-statistics and random forest reduced several hundred V-J features to roughly 13, which were used in a naive Bayes classifier (R e1071). TCRdb applied fastp at Q25 and MiXCR to the public reads, then kept only in-frame beta chains. Records with the same CDR3 protein are collapsed into one entry carrying the most frequent genes and DNA. These V and J calls rely on TCRdb rather than the paper's analysis. Counted in this sample were 540,000 or so distinct CDR3 sequences; less than 20% of them appeared once. The ten top clones hold around 7.8% of the sample.

This clonotype was detected a few times. Its antigen remains unidentified. No per-base quality is available; no much larger clone lies one base away. Material for sequencing was blood. This chain is built from TRBV19 and TRBJ2-1, with the D segment identity uncertain. The TCR comes from a woman aged 25 to 39 with Graves' hyperthyroidism. The base sequence is TGTGCCAGTAGTATAGTTGGGAATAATGAGCAGTTCTTC. This gives the protein CASSIVGNNEQFF. Supplemented by the reference TRBV19 and TRBJ2-1 proteins around the CDR3, the complete variable domain is DGGITQSPKYLFRKEGQNVTLSCEQNLNHDAMYWYRQDPGQGLRLIYYSQIVNDFQKGDIAEGYSVSREKKESFPLTVTSAQKNPTAFYLCASSIVGNNEQFFGPGTRLTVL.